These T cell receptor beta chains were read from a single sample in a study of OX40 agonist ivuxolimab in advanced cancers. The assay was immunoSEQ multiplex PCR, and TCRdb's table has in-frame clones only and misses some. The repertoire holds around 76,000 clones, with about 94% as singletons. The sequencing used CD4+ or CD8+ T cells sorted from blood, collected in a trial of the OX40 agonist ivuxolimab. The receptor set was obtained from an adult with an advanced solid tumor such as melanoma, head and neck, liver or kidney cancer. Each CDR3 is given with its conserved first and last residue. D genes are given only for firm matches. Size values are once, few and many counts, or a class for expanded clones, and some rows have none.

NA | TRBJ2-1 | NA | TRBV12-1 | TGTGCCAGCAGCTTTGTGACGGGGAGCTCCTACAATGAGCAGTTCTTC | CASSFVTGSSYNEQFF
NA | TRBJ2-7 | NA | TRBV11-2 | TGTGCCAGCAGCTTTTCGACATACTCCTACGAGCAGTACTTC | CASSFSTYSYEQYF
TRBD1 | TRBJ2-2 | NA | TRBV2 | TGTGCCAGCAGGTTGGACAGGGGGCACGGGGAGCTGTTTTTT | CASRLDRGHGELFF
TRBD1 | TRBJ1-5 | NA | TRBV18 | TGTGCCAGCTCACCCGGACAGGGAAACAATCAGCCCCAGCATTTT | CASSPGQGNNQPQHF
NA | TRBJ2-3 | NA | TRBV9 | TGTGCCAGCAGCGTAGACGGGTGGGGCGCAGATACGCAGTATTTT | CASSVDGWGADTQYF
NA | TRBJ1-4 | NA | TRBV27 | TGTGCCAGCAGTTTATGGAGTGAAAAACTGTTTTTT | CASSLWSEKLFF
NA | TRBJ2-3 | NA | TRBV21-1 | TGTGCCAGCAGCGACCCGGGGGGGGATCCAAGCACAGATACGCAGTATTTT | CASSDPGGDPSTDTQYF
NA | TRBJ1-1 | NA | TRBV9 | TGTGCCAGCAGCGTAGAGAAAGGGGTGAACACTGAAGCTTTCTTT | CASSVEKGVNTEAFF
TRBD1 | TRBJ2-5 | once | TRBV29-1 | TGCAGCGTTGTGGATTGGGGGACAGCAGAGACCCAGTACTTC | CSVVDWGTAETQYF
TRBD1 | TRBJ2-7 | NA | TRBV6-5 | TGTGCCAGCAGTTACGGTCCCCCGACAGGGGGAAACGAGCAGTACTTC | CASSYGPPTGGNEQYF
TRBD2 | TRBJ2-7 | NA | TRBV6-5 | TGTGCCACCTCCGGGGGGGGCTTGGGCGAGCAGTACTTC | CATSGGGLGEQYF
NA | TRBJ2-7 | NA | TRBV13 | TGTGCCAGCAGCTTAGGACAGAACGAGCAGTACTTC | CASSLGQNEQYF
TRBD2 | TRBJ2-3 | NA | TRBV28 | TGTGCCAGCAGTTTATGGGCGGGAGTTATTCGGACAGATACGCAGTATTTT | CASSLWAGVIRTDTQYF
TRBD1 | TRBJ2-1 | NA | TRBV7-9 | TGTGCCAGCAGCCCCCCCCCGGGACAGGGGTACAATGAGCAGTTCTTC | CASSPPPGQGYNEQFF
TRBD2 | TRBJ2-7 | NA | TRBV25-1 | TGTGCCAGCAGTGAAGGGAGCGGGGGCCTATTCTACGAGCAGTACTTC | CASSEGSGGLFYEQYF
TRBD2 | TRBJ2-1 | NA | TRBV7-8 | TGTGCCAGCAGCTTCGAATTACTAGCGGAAACCTACAATGAGCAGTTCTTC | CASSFELLAETYNEQFF
NA | TRBJ1-2 | NA | TRBV27 | TGTGCCAGCAGTTTAAATCCGCTTAACTATGGCTACACCTTC | CASSLNPLNYGYTF
NA | TRBJ1-1 | NA | TRBV6-5 | TGTGCCAGCAGTGCGGGGAACACTGAAGCTTTCTTT | CASSAGNTEAFF
NA | TRBJ1-1 | few | TRBV6-1 | TGTGCCAGCAGTGATGCCGCAGCGAACACTGAAGCTTTCTTT | CASSDAAANTEAFF
NA | TRBJ1-1 | NA | TRBV5-1 | TGCGCCAGCAGCCGTAGGACAGAACCTAACACTGAAGCTTTCTTT | CASSRRTEPNTEAFF
NA | TRBJ1-1 | NA | TRBV11-3 | TGTGCCAGCAGCTTCCATAACACTGAAGCTTTCTTT | CASSFHNTEAFF
TRBD2 | TRBJ2-1 | NA | TRBV11-2 | TGTGCCAGCAGCTTAGTTAGCGGGGATTACAATGAGCAGTTCTTC | CASSLVSGDYNEQFF
NA | TRBJ1-5 | NA | TRBV7-9 | TGTGCCAGCAGCTCAGGGGTTTATCAGCCCCAGCATTTT | CASSSGVYQPQHF
NA | TRBJ1-2 | NA | TRBV29-1 | TGCAGCGTTGGCGGCGGCAGTTCAACTAACTATGGCTACACCTTC | CSVGGGSSTNYGYTF
TRBD1 | TRBJ2-7 | NA | TRBV11-2 | TGTGCCAGCAGTGGGACAGGGGGGGCCTACGAGCAGTACTTC | CASSGTGGAYEQYF
TRBD1 | TRBJ2-2 | NA | TRBV19 | TGTGCCAGTAGTATTTCAGGGGGCACCGGGGAGCTGTTTTTT | CASSISGGTGELFF